These 17 T cell receptor beta chains were all obtained from the same sample, sequenced in a study of T cell responses to AZD1222 COVID-19 vaccine. The assay was immunoSEQ multiplex PCR, and TCRdb's table has in-frame clones only and misses some. The table includes some 190,000 clones, around 94% detected once. Sequencing used peripheral blood, obtained 28 days after the second dose of the MenACWY control vaccine. These receptors all come from an adult who received the MenACWY meningococcal vaccine as a control.

This clone was found a few times. The rearrangement uses TRBV5-1 and TRBJ2-7; TRBD2 matches at 9 bases. The germline gives CDR1 SGHRS, CDR2 YFSETQ. This CDR3 has 15 residues. The ends lost 1 base at V and 3 bases at J; junction bases unmatched: 5. The DNA for the CDR3 is TGCGCCAGCAGCTTGTTAGCGGGAGTCTTCTACGAGCAGTACTTC. Its translation is CASSLLAGVFYEQYF.

The chain carries TRBV6-5 and TRBJ1-3; unclear D gene. Germline V gives CDR1 MNHEY, CDR2 SVGAGI. This CDR3 spans 15 amino acids. V was trimmed by 8 bases and J by 0 bases, leaving 14 bases between them. The DNA of the CDR3 is TGTGCCAGCGGACGGGCGGGAGGCTCTGGAAACACCATATATTTT. Encoded protein: CASGRAGGSGNTIYF.

The chain couples TRBV7-9 to TRBJ1-1; no definite D call. The V and J ends lost 4 bases and 8 bases respectively, with 14 bases between them. There are 13 residues in the CDR3. Germline V gene sequence: CDR1 SEHNR, CDR2 FQNEAQ (reference sequence). In DNA, the CDR3 is TGTGCCAGCAGCTCCTTACTAGGGTACGAAGCTTTCTTT. This gives the protein CASSSLLGYEAFF.

The chain joins TRBV4-2 to TRBJ1-4; a weak D match, TRBD1 (5 bases). This CDR3 spans 13 amino acids. Germline CDR1 LGHNA, CDR2 YNFKEQ. The V end lost 1 base, the J end lost 14 bases, and 14 bases lay between the germline ends. The CDR3 reads CASSQAPYYRLFF. CDR3 DNA sequence: TGTGCCAGCAGCCAAGCCCCGTATTACAGGCTGTTTTTT.

The J gene is TRBJ2-4, the V gene TRBV7-2, with D possibly TRBD1 on 6 matching bases. Germline V lookup: CDR1 SGHTA, CDR2 FQGNSA. Trimming took off 5 bases at V and 8 bases at J, with 13 bases between the two ends. The CDR3 has 13 residues. The DNA for the CDR3 is TGTGCCAGCAGCGAGGGGGAGACAGACATTCAGTACTTC. Protein product: CASSEGETDIQYF.

This sequence joins TRBV7-9 and TRBJ1-3, with 8 positions matching TRBD1. CDR3 size: 16 residues. Trimming at V came to 4 bases and at J to 1 base, leaving 6 bases not matched to a gene. The V gene's germline CDR1 is SEHNR and CDR2 FQNEAQ (reference sequence). CDR3 in DNA: TGTGCCAGCAGCTCCGGACAGGGAGGATCTGGAAACACCATATATTTT. Translated, it gives CASSSGQGGSGNTIYF.

In this sample, this clone turned up once. The J gene is TRBJ2-7, the V gene TRBV6-5; the match to TRBD2 covers 9 bases. The J segment lost 2 bases and the V segment lost 5 bases, leaving 7 bases of the junction unmatched. The length of the CDR3 is 15 residues. The germline gives CDR1 MNHEY, CDR2 SVGAGI. CDR3 coding DNA: TGTGCCAGCAGTCCTGCGTTAGCGGGGGCCTACGAGCAGTACTTC. This encodes CASSPALAGAYEQYF.

This chain joins TRBV20-1 and TRBJ2-7; 11 positions match TRBD2. This CDR3 region has 16 residues. V lost 3 bases and J lost 3; bases outside the gene matches: 10. Germline assignment: CDR1 DFQATT and CDR2 SNEGSKA (reference sequence). The CDR3 region is CSASRSSGGNNYEQYF. CDR3 bases: TGCAGTGCTAGTAGGTCTAGCGGGGGGAACAACTACGAGCAGTACTTC.

To note about this clone: The same CDR3 can be traced to other DNA sequences in this sample. The chain links TRBV7-3 to TRBJ2-5; 8 bases fit TRBD2. Per germline, CDR1 SGHTA and CDR2 FQGTGA. Losses at the gene ends were 8 bases for V and 1 base for J; bases not matched to a gene: 3. This CDR3 has 13 residues. The CDR3 loop is CASARGVQETQYF. In DNA, the CDR3 is TGTGCCAGCGCGCGGGGGGTCCAAGAGACCCAGTACTTC.

This chain uses TRBV10-3 with TRBJ2-7, with TRBD1 matching over 9 bases. From germline, CDR1 is ENHRY and CDR2 SYGVKD. The CDR3 contains 12 residues. J was trimmed by 5 bases and V by 6 bases; bases with no gene match: 2. CDR3 in DNA: TGTGCCATCAGGAGGACAGGGGACGAGCAGTACTTC. Its translation: CAIRRTGDEQYF.

The J gene is TRBJ2-5, the V gene TRBV6-1; a weak D match, TRBD1 (5 bases). Germline V gene lookup returns CDR1 MNHNS and CDR2 SASEGT. The CDR3 totals 14 residues. Trimming pared 5 bases from V and 4 bases from J, leaving 14 bases between. The CDR3 DNA reads TGTGCCAGCAGTCATCCCACAGGCACAGAGACCCAGTACTTC. Protein sequence: CASSHPTGTETQYF.

This clone has a single count. CDR3 nucleotide sequence: TGTGCCAGCAGTTTGGGGCAGGCTAGTCAGCCCCAGCATTTT. Translation gives CASSLGQASQPQHF. The rearrangement uses TRBV28 and TRBJ1-5; D possibly corresponds to TRBD1 (5 bases). The V end was cut by 3 bases, the J end by 6 bases, with 12 bases between. The CDR3 runs to 14 residues. Germline assignment: CDR1 MDHEN and CDR2 SYDVKM.

This rearrangement joins TRBV7-3 to TRBJ2-7; D unresolved. The CDR3 extends over 13 amino acids. In germline, CDR1 is SGHTA, CDR2 FQGTGA. Trimming shortened V by 5 bases and J by 3 bases, and 11 bases separated the two germline ends. The CDR3 region is CASSTEGFYEQYF. In nucleotides, the CDR3 is TGTGCCAGCAGCACCGAAGGGTTCTACGAGCAGTACTTC. Filled out from reference TRBV7-3 and TRBJ2-7, the complete variable domain reads GAGVSQTPSNKVTEKGKYVELRCDPISGHTALYWYRQSLGQGPEFLIYFQGTGAADDSGLPNDRFFAVRPEGSVSTLKIQRTERGDSAVYLCASSTEGFYEQYFGPGTRLTVT.

For the CDR3, the DNA is TGTGCCAGCAACACAGGGTCGGAGACCCAGTACTTC. Translated: CASNTGSETQYF. The rearrangement joins TRBV2 to TRBJ2-5, with TRBD1 as a possible D gene (6 bases). V lost 7 bases, J lost 5 bases, and 11 bases lay in between. The length of the CDR3 is 12 residues. In germline, CDR1 is SNHLY, CDR2 FYNNEI.

This chain joins TRBV5-6 and TRBJ2-1; perhaps TRBD1 as D (6 bases). CDR3 size: 12 residues. Looked up from germline, CDR1 is SGHDT and CDR2 is YYEEEE. V shed 2 bases and J shed 14 bases, with 14 bases lying between them. The chain's CDR3 is CASSFLQGIEFF. For the CDR3, the DNA is TGTGCCAGCAGCTTCCTACAGGGAATTGAGTTCTTC.

The genes are TRBV11-2 and TRBJ1-1; possible D gene TRBD1, 6 bases. Germline-derived CDR1 and CDR2 are SGHAT and FQNNGV. CDR3 length: 16 amino acids. V was clipped by 1 base and J by 1 base, with 13 bases between them. This chain's CDR3 is CASSLGRGLPNTEAFF. DNA of the CDR3: TGTGCCAGCAGCTTAGGCAGGGGTCTACCGAACACTGAAGCTTTCTTT.

The genes are TRBV19 and TRBJ2-1; D remains unclear. CDR1 and CDR2 (germline): LNHDA, SQIVND (reference sequence). V lost 3 bases and J 7 bases, leaving 13 bases between the germline ends. The CDR3 is 14 residues long. The CDR3 loop is CASSILAELNEQFF. The CDR3 DNA sequence: TGTGCCAGTAGTATTTTGGCGGAGTTGAATGAGCAGTTCTTC.